Listed here are 24 T cell receptor beta chains from one sample, sequenced in a study of breast tumors, draining lymph nodes, adjacent tissues (TCRdb year 2016). Library generation was performed with multiplex PCR. The run used an Illumina HiSeq 2000. TCRdb trimmed the raw reads at Q25, called clones with MiXCR and kept productive beta chains. Here each entry gathers all rows of one CDR3 protein and keeps the most common genes and DNA. In all, the sample holds fewer than 250,000 distinct CDR3 sequences, and approximately 30% of those were seen once. Approximately 1.4% of the sample comes from the top ten. Lymph node samples came from the axillary draining lymph nodes of breast cancer patients. Sequenced: axillary lymph node tissue. The receptors stem from a female donor with breast cancer. Some clones in this sample may be carry-over from other donors' samples.

This clonotype was detected ten times or more. This chain joins TRBV6-1 and TRBJ2-2; 9 nucleotides agree with TRBD2. The germline V gene encodes CDR1 MNHNS and CDR2 SASEGT. V dropped 6 bases and J dropped 4; count of bases not matched to a gene: 6. This CDR3 spans 15 amino acids. This CDR3 is CASRGSGRGTGELFF. The CDR3 region has the DNA TGTGCCAGCAGGGGTAGCGGGAGAGGCACCGGGGAGCTGTTTTTT.

This clonotype was seen ten or more times. The chain employs TRBV29-1 and TRBJ1-2, with no clear D. Between the trimmed V and J ends, which lost 7 bases and 7 bases, there was a span of 19 bases. The CDR3 is made up of 13 amino acids. CDR1 is SQVTM and CDR2 is ANQGSEA in the germline V gene. The chain's CDR3 is CSAEGDNYGGYTF. CDR3 bases: TGCAGCGCAGAAGGAGATAACTATGGTGGCTACACCTTC. Filled out from reference TRBV29-1 and TRBJ1-2, the complete variable domain reads SAVISQKPSRDICQRGTSLTIQCQVDSQVTMMFWYRQQPGQSLTLIATANQGSEATYESGFVIDKFPISRPNLTFSTLTVSNMSPEDSSIYLCSAEGDNYGGYTFGSGTRLTVV.

There are many counts of this clonotype. The rearrangement uses TRBV18 and TRBJ2-3, with D maybe TRBD1 (5 bases). Germline V CDR1 and CDR2: KGHSH, LQKENI. There are 14 residues in the CDR3. V was clipped by 3 bases and J by 4 bases, with 11 bases between them. CDR3 DNA: TGTGCCAGCTCACCCCAGCTAGGGGCAGATACGCAGTATTTT. Protein product: CASSPQLGADTQYF.

This clonotype was detected ten times or more. The rearrangement links TRBV5-1 to TRBJ2-3, with a possible D match to TRBD1 (6 bases). V shed 4 bases and J shed 3 bases, with 9 bases lying between them. Germline V CDR1 and CDR2: SGHRS, YFSETQ. The CDR3 totals 13 residues. The CDR3 DNA reads as TGCGCCAGCAGCATGGACAGTACAGATACGCAGTATTTT. Its protein is CASSMDSTDTQYF.

About this clonotype: Since a much larger clone is just one base distant, this may be a read error. The rearrangement joins TRBV7-2 to TRBJ1-1; D call uncertain. V dropped 0 bases and J dropped 3 bases, with 5 bases sitting between them. Looked up from germline, CDR1 is SGHTA and CDR2 is FQGNSA. This CDR3 is built from 13 residues. CDR3 residues: CASSLAMDTEAFF. The CDR3 DNA reads as TGTGCCAGCAGCTTAGCAATGGACACTGAAGCTTTCTTT. Looking up the rest from reference TRBV7-2 and TRBJ1-1 gives the full variable domain: GAGVSQSPSNKVTEKGKDVELRCDPISGHTALYWYRQSLGQGLEFLIYFQGNSAPDKSGLPSDRFSAERTGGSVSTLTIQRTQQEDSAVYLCASSLAMDTEAFFGQGTRLTVV.

The J gene is TRBJ1-5, the V gene TRBV12-5, with a tentative D call TRBD1 (5 bases). CDR3 size: 15 residues. Germline V gene data show CDR1 as LGHNT and CDR2 as FRNRAP. The CDR3 protein is CASSSRDGSFRPQHF. CDR3 sequence (DNA): TGTGCCAGCAGTTCACGGGACGGGTCATTTCGGCCCCAGCATTTT. The complete variable domain, with remaining parts taken from reference TRBV12-5 and TRBJ1-5, reads DARVTQTPRHKVTEMGQEVTMRCQPILGHNTVFWYRQTMMQGLELLAYFRNRAPLDDSGMPKDRFSAEMPDATLATLKIQPSEPRDSAVYFCASSSRDGSFRPQHFGDGTRLSIL.

This clonotype has just a few counts. It may be a read error: a sequence one base away is much more abundant. V is TRBV27 and J is TRBJ2-1; D remains ambiguous. CDR3 length: 11 residues. Trimming removed 6 bases from V and 4 bases from J, with 4 bases in between. The germline gives CDR1 MNHEY, CDR2 SMNVEV (reference sequence). DNA of the CDR3: TGTGCCAGCAGGGAATACAATGAGCAGTTCTTC. This translates into CASREYNEQFF.

This clonotype was found a few times. Being one base from a much bigger clone, this may be a read error. V gene TRBV12-3 or TRBV12-4 combines with J gene TRBJ2-5; TRBD2 aligns across 11 bases. V dropped 8 bases and J dropped 5; count of bases not matched to a gene: 7. The CDR3 has 14 residues. DNA of the CDR3: TGTGCCAGCGGTAGCACTAGCGGGAGTGAGACCCAGTACTTC. As protein: CASGSTSGSETQYF.

This clonotype was detected many times. This chain links TRBV4-1 with TRBJ2-5; 9 bases match TRBD1. Germline values: CDR1 MGHRA, CDR2 YSYEKL. The CDR3 runs 15 residues. V trimming: 3 bases; J trimming: 2 bases; junction bases outside the gene matches: 4. The chain's CDR3 is CASSHPGTGQETQYF. The CDR3 DNA follows: TGCGCCAGCAGCCATCCCGGGACAGGGCAAGAGACCCAGTACTTC.

This clonotype was detected ten times or more. The chain couples TRBV30 to TRBJ2-7; D gene unclear. V was shortened by 0 bases and J by 8 bases, with 20 bases between the two germline ends. The CDR3 runs to 15 residues. The germline V gene has CDR1 GTSNPN and CDR2 SVGIG (reference sequence). Here the CDR3 reads CAWSVRGTTQSQQYF. CDR3 nucleotide sequence: TGTGCCTGGAGTGTGCGTGGAACAACACAAAGCCAGCAGTACTTC.

This chain uses TRBV20-1 with TRBJ1-6; 9 bases line up with TRBD1. J was trimmed by 7 bases and V by 2 bases; bases with no gene match: 6. Per the germline V gene, CDR1 is DFQATT and CDR2 is SNEGSKA (reference sequence). This CDR3 is built from 15 residues. This CDR3 reads CSARKRQGGNSPLHF. The DNA for the CDR3 is TGCAGTGCTAGAAAACGACAGGGGGGCAATTCACCCCTCCACTTT.

This sequence joins TRBV12-3 or TRBV12-4 and TRBJ1-6; perhaps TRBD1 as D (5 bases). V gave up 5 bases and J gave up 0 bases, with 20 bases separating them. This CDR3 region has 19 residues. CDR3 sequence: CASSRQPLQLCSYNSPLHF. The DNA for the CDR3 is TGTGCCAGCAGTCGACAGCCTCTGCAGCTGTGCTCCTATAATTCACCCCTCCACTTT.

This clonotype is a singleton in its sample. Without the conserved terminal phenylalanine or tryptophan, this CDR3 likely stems from a read error. No DNA is shown, since the ends of the CDR3 on it are uncertain; the CDR3 is the one TCRdb lists. This chain uses TRBV9 with TRBJ2-6; the table's D call, TRBD1, was not checked against the DNA. Germline lookup yields CDR1 SGDLS and CDR2 YYNGEE. The length of the CDR3 is 10 amino acids, counting both ends. The CDR3 sequence is CASSARDLTT.

This clonotype was found many times. The CDR3 coding sequence is TGTGCCAGTACCGCAGGGAGACTTAATTCACCCCTCCACTTT. Translating it yields CASTAGRLNSPLHF. The chain combines TRBV19 with TRBJ1-6, with D maybe TRBD1 (5 bases). The CDR3 spans 14 residues. Trimming removed 7 bases at V and 6 bases at J, with 13 bases between. The germline gives CDR1 LNHDA, CDR2 SQIVND (reference sequence).

Points on this clonotype: A much bigger clone sits one base away, suggesting this may be a read error. The rearrangement links TRBV7-2 to TRBJ2-4; either TRBD1 or TRBD2 may supply D (6 bases each). This CDR3 contains 15 residues. Germline assignment: CDR1 SGHTA and CDR2 FQGNSA. The CDR3 coding sequence is TGTGCCAGCAGCTTCCCCACGGGGGCAGCGAACATTCAGCACTTC. Translation: CASSFPTGAANIQHF.

The rearrangement links TRBV12-3 or TRBV12-4 to TRBJ2-6, with D maybe TRBD2 (5 bases). This CDR3 has 18 amino acids. Between the trimmed V and J ends, which lost 5 bases and 0 bases, there was a span of 17 bases. CDR3 sequence reads: CASSDYGPTSSGANVLTF. CDR3 bases: TGTGCCAGCAGTGACTATGGCCCGACCAGCTCTGGGGCCAACGTCCTGACTTTC.

This clonotype was seen repeatedly, ten times or more. V gene TRBV19 combines with J gene TRBJ1-1; D is perhaps TRBD1 (5 bases). CDR1 and CDR2 (germline): LNHDA, SQIVND (reference sequence). Trimming stripped 8 bases from V and 2 bases from J, with 12 bases between. The CDR3 runs to 13 residues. CDR3 region: CASAGWGNTEAFF. DNA for the CDR3: TGTGCCAGTGCCGGTTGGGGCAACACTGAAGCTTTCTTT. The whole variable domain, remainder taken from reference TRBV19 and TRBJ1-1, is DGGITQSPKYLFRKEGQNVTLSCEQNLNHDAMYWYRQDPGQGLRLIYYSQIVNDFQKGDIAEGYSVSREKKESFPLTVTSAQKNPTAFYLCASAGWGNTEAFFGQGTRLTVV.

This clonotype occurred many times. V usage is TRBV6-5 and J usage is TRBJ1-6; 7 bases line up with TRBD1. The CDR3 contains 16 residues. Trimming took 5 bases from V and 7 from J; bases not matched to a gene: 11. Germline CDR1 MNHEY, CDR2 SVGAGI. CDR3 coding DNA: TGTGCCAGCAGTAAACTTCGACAGGGACGCAATTCACCCCTCCACTTT. Its protein product is CASSKLRQGRNSPLHF.

This clonotype was picked up many times. The chain combines TRBV6-6 with TRBJ2-7; 12 bases align to TRBD2. CDR3 length: 17 amino acids. In germline, CDR1 is MNHNY, CDR2 SVGAGI (reference sequence). J was trimmed by 8 bases and V by 8 bases; bases with no gene match: 19. CDR3 in amino acids: CASSPQGLAGAAWKQYF. CDR3 DNA: TGTGCCAGCTCCCCCCAGGGACTAGCGGGCGCCGCCTGGAAGCAGTACTTC.

The chain couples TRBV5-1 to TRBJ1-1, with 7 bases lining up with TRBD1. V shed 3 bases and J 4 bases; nucleotides not matched to a gene: 12. CDR3 length: 16 residues. The germline V gene has CDR1 SGHRS and CDR2 YFSETQ. In DNA, the CDR3 is TGCGCCAGCAGCTCCGCGCCAGGGGGTGGGGGCACTGAAGCTTTCTTT. Its translation is CASSSAPGGGGTEAFF.

This clonotype was counted a few times. One base away lies a much larger clone, so this may be a sequencing read error. This sequence joins TRBV20-1 and TRBJ2-5; the D call may be TRBD1 or TRBD2 (5 bases each). Per the germline V gene, CDR1 is DFQATT and CDR2 is SNEGSKA (reference sequence). The CDR3 has 14 residues. Deletions cut 5 bases from V and 7 bases from J, with 20 bases between. CDR3 protein: CSAVPGTAEGTQYF. CDR3 sequence (DNA): TGCAGTGCTGTACCCGGGACCGCAGAAGGGACCCAGTACTTC.

With respect to this clonotype: Because it lacks the conserved phenylalanine or tryptophan at the end, this CDR3 is likely a read error. The limits of the CDR3 on the DNA are not certain, so only TCRdb's listed CDR3 is given. V gene TRBV7-9 combines with J gene TRBJ1-3; TRBD1 reflects the table's D call only, with no check against the DNA. Germline CDR1 and CDR2: SEHNR and FQNEAQ (reference sequence). The CDR3 is 12 amino acids in total, end residues counted. The CDR3: CASTTGQGPRYS.

About this clonotype itself: The junction departs from germline at one end; a sequencing error may be responsible. The chain has TRBV3-1 and TRBJ1-4, with a weak D call TRBD1 (5 bases). Germline values: CDR1 LGHDT, CDR2 YNNKEL (reference sequence). The CDR3 has 18 amino acids. CDR3 DNA: TGTGCCGGCAGCCAAGATAAGAGAGGGGCCAGGGCCCATGAAAAACTGTTTTTT. Amino acids: CAGSQDKRGARAHEKLFF.

This clonotype has ten or more counts. This chain uses TRBV4-1 with TRBJ1-5, with 8 nucleotides matching TRBD1. V dropped 3 bases and J dropped 3; count of bases not matched to a gene: 4. The CDR3 runs 15 residues. Germline CDR1 MGHRA, CDR2 YSYEKL. CDR3 DNA: TGCGCCAGCAGCCAGGGGACAGGTGCCAATCAGCCCCAGCATTTT. As protein: CASSQGTGANQPQHF.